This T cell receptor (beta chain) was sequenced for a study of cytomegalovirus exposure and HLA in healthy donors. The study's findings and limits: It was reportedly the case that the classifier diagnosed cytomegalovirus status with high specificity and sensitivity. Overall, around 160 TCR beta chains were annotated as cytomegalovirus-associated.

Profiled with immunoSEQ multiplex PCR; TCRdb holds only in-frame clones, not every one. The sample has some 240,000 clones; around nine tenths are singletons. Remarks on this clone: Its antigen is not identified.

J was trimmed by 4 bases and V by 2 bases; bases with no gene match: 2. Germline V gives CDR1 MNHNY, CDR2 SVGAGI (reference sequence). This CDR3 region has 14 residues. The sequence was collected from a woman aged 18-29 years in good health and CMV-seropositive. Material: PBMCs. This rearrangement joins TRBV6-6 to TRBJ2-7; 10 nucleotides agree with TRBD1. The CDR3 bases are TGTGCCAGCAGTTACGGACAGGGGGGGTACGAGCAGTACTTC. Translated: CASSYGQGGYEQYF.